This T cell receptor (beta chain) emerged from a study of cytomegalovirus exposure and HLA in healthy donors. Study observations and caveats: Relative to equally common others, HLA-associated TCR beta chains showed greater clonal expansion in a later analysis.

Germline CDR1 LGHNA, CDR2 YSLEER. V was clipped by 5 bases and J by 0 bases, with 11 bases between them. The CDR3 covers 15 residues. PCR used 60 Vbeta primers and 13 Jbeta primers. As processed by the authors: In a later analysis, some 11 million of around 75 million unique beta chains occurred in at least two donors. Profiled with immunoSEQ multiplex PCR; TCRdb holds only in-frame clones, not every one. The DNA was the basis for D and trimming; V, J and clone size are from that table. The top ten hold approximately 1% of the sample, which has 200,000 to 250,000 clones, approximately 90% seen once. Worth noting for this clone: No antigen is known for it.

The source material was PBMCs. This chain connects TRBV4-3 to TRBJ2-1, with a weak D call TRBD2 (6 bases). The clonotype originates from a woman aged 18-29 years in good health and CMV-seronegative. The CDR3 protein is CASSRRASSYNEQFF. Here the CDR3 DNA reads TGCGCCAGCAGCAGGAGGGCAAGCTCCTACAATGAGCAGTTCTTC.